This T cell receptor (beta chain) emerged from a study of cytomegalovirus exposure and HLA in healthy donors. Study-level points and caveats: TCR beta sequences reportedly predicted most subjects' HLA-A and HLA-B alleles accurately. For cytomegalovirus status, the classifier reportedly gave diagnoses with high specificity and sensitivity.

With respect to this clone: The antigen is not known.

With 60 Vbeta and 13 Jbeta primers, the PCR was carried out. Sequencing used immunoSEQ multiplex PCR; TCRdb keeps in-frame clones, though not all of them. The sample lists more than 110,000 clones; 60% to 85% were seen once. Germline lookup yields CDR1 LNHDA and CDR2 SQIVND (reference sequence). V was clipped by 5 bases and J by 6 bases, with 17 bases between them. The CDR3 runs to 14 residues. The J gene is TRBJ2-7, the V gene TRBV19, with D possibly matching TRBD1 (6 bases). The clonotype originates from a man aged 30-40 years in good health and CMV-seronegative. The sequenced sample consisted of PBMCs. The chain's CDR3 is CASSLDRRLGEQYF. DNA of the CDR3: TGTGCCAGTAGTCTTGACAGGAGGTTGGGCGAGCAGTACTTC.